Listed below are T cell receptor beta chains from one sample, sequenced in a study of cytomegalovirus exposure and HLA in healthy donors. The table came from immunoSEQ multiplex PCR; TCRdb's copy has only in-frame clones and leaves some out. The table has around 150,000 clones, around 74% seen once. Sample: PBMCs. These receptors were obtained from a man aged 45-65 years in good health and CMV-seropositive. CDR3s include the opening cysteine and the closing phenylalanine or tryptophan. D genes are given only for firm matches.

d_call,j_call,v_call,cdr3_aa
TRBD1,TRBJ2-5,TRBV5-8,CASSLYTGTEQETQYF
-,TRBJ1-2,TRBV7-9,CSSSLGGAQDLSYGYTF
-,TRBJ1-2,TRBV30,CAWKRNYGYTF
-,TRBJ2-3,TRBV20-1,CSARDLDTQYF
-,TRBJ1-5,TRBV28,CAGRQGYNQPQHF
-,TRBJ2-1,TRBV27,CASSPPEGLNNEQFF
TRBD2,TRBJ2-3,TRBV7-9,CASSWGLAGRTDTQYF
-,-,TRBV15,CATSRGRDSYEQYF
TRBD1,TRBJ2-5,TRBV7-9,CASSSLRGTVGTQYF
-,TRBJ1-2,TRBV7-9,CSSSPTGQGSYGYTF
TRBD1,TRBJ1-6,TRBV6-5,CASSRRDRGNSPLHF
-,TRBJ1-4,TRBV7-6,CASSSNGGELFF
TRBD1,TRBJ1-2,TRBV5-6,CASSQGTGIYGYTF
TRBD2,TRBJ2-2,TRBV19,CASRRGLAGVAGELFF
-,TRBJ2-7,TRBV11-2,CASSLIGIKSGSYEQYF
-,TRBJ2-4,TRBV5-6,CASSYPTALNIQYF
TRBD1,TRBJ2-1,TRBV11-3,CASSLGPGQGTREMNEQFF
-,TRBJ1-2,TRBV10-3,CAIRTNEADGYTF
TRBD1,TRBJ1-2,TRBV28,CASSGQGLNYGYTF
-,TRBJ2-7,TRBV19,CASSIERGHYEQYF
-,TRBJ2-7,TRBV2,CASSELNGREQYF
TRBD1,TRBJ1-2,TRBV11-2,CASSLGTDTNYGYTF